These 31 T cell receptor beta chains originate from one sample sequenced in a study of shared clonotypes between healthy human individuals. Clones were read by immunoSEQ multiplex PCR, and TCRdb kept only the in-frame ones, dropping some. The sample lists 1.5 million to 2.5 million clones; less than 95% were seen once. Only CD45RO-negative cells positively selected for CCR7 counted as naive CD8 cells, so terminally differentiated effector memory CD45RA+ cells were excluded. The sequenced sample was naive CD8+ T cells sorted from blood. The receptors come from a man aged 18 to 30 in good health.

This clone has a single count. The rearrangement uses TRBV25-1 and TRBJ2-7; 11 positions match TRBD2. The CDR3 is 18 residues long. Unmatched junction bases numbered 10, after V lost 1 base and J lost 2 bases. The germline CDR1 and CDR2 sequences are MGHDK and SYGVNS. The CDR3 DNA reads TGTGCCAGCAGTGAATCCCAATTGACTAGCGGGGTTCCCTACGAGCAGTACTTC. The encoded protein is CASSESQLTSGVPYEQYF.

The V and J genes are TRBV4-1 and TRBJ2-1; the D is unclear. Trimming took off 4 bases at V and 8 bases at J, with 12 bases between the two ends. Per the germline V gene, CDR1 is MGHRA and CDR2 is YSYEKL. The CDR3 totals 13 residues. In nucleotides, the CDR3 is TGCGCCAGCAGCCGCCCCAACAGTGATGAGCAGTTCTTC. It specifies CASSRPNSDEQFF.

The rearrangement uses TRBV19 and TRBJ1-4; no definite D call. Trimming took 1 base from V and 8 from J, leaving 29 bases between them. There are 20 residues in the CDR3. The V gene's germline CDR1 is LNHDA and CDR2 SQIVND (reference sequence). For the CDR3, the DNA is TGTGCCAGTAGTATAGTTTTGGTAGACACCACGGCCGAGATTTGGGAAAAACTGTTTTTT. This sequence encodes CASSIVLVDTTAEIWEKLFF. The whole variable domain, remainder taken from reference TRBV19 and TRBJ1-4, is DGGITQSPKYLFRKEGQNVTLSCEQNLNHDAMYWYRQDPGQGLRLIYYSQIVNDFQKGDIAEGYSVSREKKESFPLTVTSAQKNPTAFYLCASSIVLVDTTAEIWEKLFFGSGTQLSVL.

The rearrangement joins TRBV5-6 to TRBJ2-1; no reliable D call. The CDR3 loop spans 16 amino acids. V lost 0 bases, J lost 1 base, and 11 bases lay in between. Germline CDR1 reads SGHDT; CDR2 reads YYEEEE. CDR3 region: CASSLGSGLSYNEQFF. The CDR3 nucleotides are TGTGCCAGCAGCTTGGGTTCTGGTCTATCCTACAATGAGCAGTTCTTC.

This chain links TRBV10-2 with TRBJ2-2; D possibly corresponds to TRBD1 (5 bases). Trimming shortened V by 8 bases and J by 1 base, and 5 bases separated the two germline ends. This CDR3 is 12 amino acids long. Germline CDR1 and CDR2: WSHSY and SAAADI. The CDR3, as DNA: TGCGCCAGCGGACAGAACACCGGGGAGCTGTTTTTT. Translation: CASGQNTGELFF.

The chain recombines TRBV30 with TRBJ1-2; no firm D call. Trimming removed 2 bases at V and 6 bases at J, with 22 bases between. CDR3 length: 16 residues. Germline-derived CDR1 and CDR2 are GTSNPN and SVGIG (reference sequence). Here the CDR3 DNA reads TGTGCCTGGAGTCCCCTTGAGGGTTCCTACTTCCATGGCTACACCTTC. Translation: CAWSPLEGSYFHGYTF.

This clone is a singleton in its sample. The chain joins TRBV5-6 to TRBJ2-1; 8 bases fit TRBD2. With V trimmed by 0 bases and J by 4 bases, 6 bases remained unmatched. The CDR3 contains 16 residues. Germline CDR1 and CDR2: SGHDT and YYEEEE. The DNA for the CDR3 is TGTGCCAGCAGCTTGGGGCTAGCGGGTTTATACAATGAGCAGTTCTTC. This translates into CASSLGLAGLYNEQFF.

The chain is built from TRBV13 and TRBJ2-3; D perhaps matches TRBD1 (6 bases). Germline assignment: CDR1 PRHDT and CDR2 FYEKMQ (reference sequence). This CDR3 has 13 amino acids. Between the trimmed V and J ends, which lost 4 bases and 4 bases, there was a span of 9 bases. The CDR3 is CASSSGQPDTQYF. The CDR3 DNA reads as TGTGCCAGCAGCTCCGGACAGCCAGATACGCAGTATTTT.

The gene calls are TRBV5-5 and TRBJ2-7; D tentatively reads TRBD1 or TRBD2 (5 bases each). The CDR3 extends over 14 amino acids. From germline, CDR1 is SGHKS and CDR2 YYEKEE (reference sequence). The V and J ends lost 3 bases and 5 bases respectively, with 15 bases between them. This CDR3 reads CASSSEPRDHEQYF. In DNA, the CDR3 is TGTGCCAGCAGCTCCGAGCCCAGGGACCACGAGCAGTACTTC.

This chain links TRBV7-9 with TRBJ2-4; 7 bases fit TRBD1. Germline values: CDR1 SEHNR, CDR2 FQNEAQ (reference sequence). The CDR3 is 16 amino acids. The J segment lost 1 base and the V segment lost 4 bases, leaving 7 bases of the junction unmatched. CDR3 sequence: CASSSTGVGAKNIQYF. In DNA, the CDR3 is TGTGCCAGCAGCTCAACAGGGGTTGGGGCCAAAAACATTCAGTACTTC.

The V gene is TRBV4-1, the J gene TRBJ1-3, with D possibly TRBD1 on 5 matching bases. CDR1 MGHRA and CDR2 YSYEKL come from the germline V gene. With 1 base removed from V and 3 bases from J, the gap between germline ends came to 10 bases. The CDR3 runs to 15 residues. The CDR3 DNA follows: TGCGCCAGCAGCCAAGTAACAGGCGGTGGAAACACCATATATTTT. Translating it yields CASSQVTGGGNTIYF.

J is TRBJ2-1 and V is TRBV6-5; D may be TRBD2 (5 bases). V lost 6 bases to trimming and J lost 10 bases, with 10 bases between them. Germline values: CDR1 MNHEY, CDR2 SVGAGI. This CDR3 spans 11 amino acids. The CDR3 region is CASSAGGEQFF. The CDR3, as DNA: TGTGCCAGCAGCGCGGGTGGAGAGCAGTTCTTC.

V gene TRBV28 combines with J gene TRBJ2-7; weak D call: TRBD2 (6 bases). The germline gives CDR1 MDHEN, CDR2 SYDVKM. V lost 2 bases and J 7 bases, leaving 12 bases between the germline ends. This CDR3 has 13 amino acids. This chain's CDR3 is CASSLGGEGEQYF. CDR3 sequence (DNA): TGTGCCAGCAGTTTAGGAGGGGAAGGGGAGCAGTACTTC.

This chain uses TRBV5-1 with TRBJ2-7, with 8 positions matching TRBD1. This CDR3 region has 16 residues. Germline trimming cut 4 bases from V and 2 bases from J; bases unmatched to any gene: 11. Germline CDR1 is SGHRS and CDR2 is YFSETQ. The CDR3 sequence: CASSPPGQGATYEQYF. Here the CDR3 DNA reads TGCGCCAGCAGCCCCCCGGGGCAGGGGGCAACCTACGAGCAGTACTTC.

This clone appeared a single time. In DNA, the CDR3 is TGTGCCAGCAGTATGACAGGGACCCTGAACACTGAAGCTTTCTTT. Translating it yields CASSMTGTLNTEAFF. V gene TRBV2 combines with J gene TRBJ1-1; 7 bases line up with TRBD1. CDR1 SNHLY and CDR2 FYNNEI come from the germline V gene. This CDR3 is built from 15 residues. V shed 5 bases, J shed 0 bases, and the junction held 6 bases outside the gene matches.

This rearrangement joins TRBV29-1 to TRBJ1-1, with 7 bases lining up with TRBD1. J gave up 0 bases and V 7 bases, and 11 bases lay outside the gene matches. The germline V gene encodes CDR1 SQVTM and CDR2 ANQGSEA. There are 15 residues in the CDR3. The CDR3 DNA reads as TGCAGCGCCGAGGGGGCTGGGACAATGAACACTGAAGCTTTCTTT. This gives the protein CSAEGAGTMNTEAFF.

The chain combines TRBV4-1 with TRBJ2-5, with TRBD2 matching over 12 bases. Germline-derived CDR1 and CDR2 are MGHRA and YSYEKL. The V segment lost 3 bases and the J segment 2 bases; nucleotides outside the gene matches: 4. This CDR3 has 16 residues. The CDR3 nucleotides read TGCGCCAGCAGCCAGGGGACTAGCGGGTATCAAGAGACCCAGTACTTC. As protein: CASSQGTSGYQETQYF.

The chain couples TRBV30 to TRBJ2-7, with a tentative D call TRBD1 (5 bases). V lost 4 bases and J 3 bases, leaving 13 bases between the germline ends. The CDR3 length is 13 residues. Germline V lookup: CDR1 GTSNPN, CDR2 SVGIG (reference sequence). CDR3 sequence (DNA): TGTGCCTGGACCTCACAGGAGTTCTACGAGCAGTACTTC. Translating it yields CAWTSQEFYEQYF.

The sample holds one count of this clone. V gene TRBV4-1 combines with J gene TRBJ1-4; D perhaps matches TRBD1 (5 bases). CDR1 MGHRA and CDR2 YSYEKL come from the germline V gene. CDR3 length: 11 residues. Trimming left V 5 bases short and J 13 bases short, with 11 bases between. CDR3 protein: CASSAPGGLFF. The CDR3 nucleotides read TGCGCCAGCAGCGCCCCCGGGGGACTGTTTTTT.

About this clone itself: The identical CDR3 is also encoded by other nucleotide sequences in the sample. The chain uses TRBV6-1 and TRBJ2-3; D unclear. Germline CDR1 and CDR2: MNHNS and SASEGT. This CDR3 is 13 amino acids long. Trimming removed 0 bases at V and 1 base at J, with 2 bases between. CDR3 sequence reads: CASSEAGTDTQYF. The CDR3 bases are TGTGCCAGCAGTGAAGCTGGCACAGATACGCAGTATTTT.

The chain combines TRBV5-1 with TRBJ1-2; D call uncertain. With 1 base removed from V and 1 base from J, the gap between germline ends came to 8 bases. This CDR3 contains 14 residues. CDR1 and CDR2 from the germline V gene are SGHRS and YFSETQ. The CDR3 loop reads CASSLLSVNYGYTF. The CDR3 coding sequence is TGCGCCAGCAGCTTGCTATCCGTTAACTATGGCTACACCTTC.

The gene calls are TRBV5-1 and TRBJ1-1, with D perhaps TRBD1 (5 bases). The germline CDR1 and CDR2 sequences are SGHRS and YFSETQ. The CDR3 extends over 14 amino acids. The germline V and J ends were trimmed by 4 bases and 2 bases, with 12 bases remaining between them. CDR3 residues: CASSNSRDNTEAFF. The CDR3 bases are TGCGCCAGCAGCAACTCCCGGGACAACACTGAAGCTTTCTTT.

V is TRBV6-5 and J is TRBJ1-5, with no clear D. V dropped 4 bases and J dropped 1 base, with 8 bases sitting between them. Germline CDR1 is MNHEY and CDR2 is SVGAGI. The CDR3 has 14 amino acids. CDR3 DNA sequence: TGTGCCAGCAGTTTTGGGCAGAGCAATCAGCCCCAGCATTTT. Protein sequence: CASSFGQSNQPQHF.

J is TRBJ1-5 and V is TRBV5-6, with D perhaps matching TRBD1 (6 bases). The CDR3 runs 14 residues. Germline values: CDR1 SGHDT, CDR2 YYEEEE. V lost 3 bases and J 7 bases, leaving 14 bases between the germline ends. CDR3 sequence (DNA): TGTGCCAGCAGCTCACAGGGTTCGTGGCAGCCCCAGCATTTT. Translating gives CASSSQGSWQPQHF. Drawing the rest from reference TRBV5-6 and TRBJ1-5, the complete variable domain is DAGVTQSPTHLIKTRGQQVTLRCSPKSGHDTVSWYQQALGQGPQFIFQYYEEEERQRGNFPDRFSGHQFPNYSSELNVNALLLGDSALYLCASSSQGSWQPQHFGDGTRLSIL.

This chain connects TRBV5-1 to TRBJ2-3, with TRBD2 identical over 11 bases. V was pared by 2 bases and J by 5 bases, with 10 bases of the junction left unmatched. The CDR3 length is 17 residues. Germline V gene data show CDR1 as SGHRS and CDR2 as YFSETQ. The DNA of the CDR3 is TGCGCCAGCAGCTTAACCCCACTAGCGGGAGAGGGAGATACGCAGTATTTT. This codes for CASSLTPLAGEGDTQYF.

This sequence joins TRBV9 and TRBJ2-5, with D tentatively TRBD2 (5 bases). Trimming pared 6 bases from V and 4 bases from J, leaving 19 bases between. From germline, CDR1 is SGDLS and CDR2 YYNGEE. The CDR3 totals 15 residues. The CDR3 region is CASTPGSGLAETQYF. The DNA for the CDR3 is TGTGCCAGCACCCCGGGGAGCGGTCTGGCAGAGACCCAGTACTTC.

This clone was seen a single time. The CDR3 DNA follows: TGCGCCAGCAGCCAAGGCCCACCCGGGGAGCTGTTTTTT. Protein product: CASSQGPPGELFF. The gene calls are TRBV4-1 and TRBJ2-2, with D unresolved. CDR3 length: 13 residues. V was trimmed by 1 base and J by 6 bases, leaving 6 bases between them. Germline loops: CDR1 MGHRA, CDR2 YSYEKL.

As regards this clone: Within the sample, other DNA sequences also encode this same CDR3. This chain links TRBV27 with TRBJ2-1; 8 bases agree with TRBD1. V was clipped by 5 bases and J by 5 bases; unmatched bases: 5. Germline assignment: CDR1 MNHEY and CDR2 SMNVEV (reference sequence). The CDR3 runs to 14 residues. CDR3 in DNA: TGTGCCAGCAGTCCCGGACAGGGAAACAATGAGCAGTTCTTC. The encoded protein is CASSPGQGNNEQFF.

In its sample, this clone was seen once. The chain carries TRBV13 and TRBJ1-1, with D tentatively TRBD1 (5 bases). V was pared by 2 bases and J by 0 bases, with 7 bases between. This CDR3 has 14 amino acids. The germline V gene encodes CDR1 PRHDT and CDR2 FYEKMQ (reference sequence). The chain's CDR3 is CASSLKGMNTEAFF. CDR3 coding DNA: TGTGCCAGCAGCTTAAAGGGGATGAACACTGAAGCTTTCTTT.

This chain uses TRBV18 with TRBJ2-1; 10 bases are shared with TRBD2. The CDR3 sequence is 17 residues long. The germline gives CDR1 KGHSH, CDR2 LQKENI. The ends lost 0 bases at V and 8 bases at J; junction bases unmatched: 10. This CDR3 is CASSPPASGSWMDEQFF. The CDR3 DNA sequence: TGTGCCAGCTCACCACCGGCTAGCGGGAGTTGGATGGATGAGCAGTTCTTC.

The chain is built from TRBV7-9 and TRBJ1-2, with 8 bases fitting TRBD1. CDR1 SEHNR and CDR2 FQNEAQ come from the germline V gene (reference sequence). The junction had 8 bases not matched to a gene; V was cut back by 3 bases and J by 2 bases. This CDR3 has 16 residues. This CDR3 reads CASSFTGGAFNYGYTF. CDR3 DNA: TGTGCCAGCAGCTTTACAGGGGGGGCTTTCAACTATGGCTACACCTTC.